One and the same sample provided the 22 T cell receptor beta chains below, sequenced in a study of blood T cells in healthy people across ages. Primed by a sample-barcoded 5' primer and a J-beta primer mix, a second PCR proceeded for 7 to 11 cycles. Via MiXCR, TCRdb re-called the 5' RACE reads, giving one row per CDR3 protein. The sample has 650,000 to 800,000 distinct CDR3 sequences, about 51% seen once; the top ten hold about 13%. Specimen: blood. The receptors here all came from a woman at least 80 years old in good health.

V gene TRBV20-1 combines with J gene TRBJ1-1; 8 bases map to TRBD1. Germline assignment: CDR1 DFQATT and CDR2 SNEGSKA (reference sequence). CDR3 size: 15 residues. J was trimmed by 5 bases and V by 5 bases; bases with no gene match: 13. The CDR3 nucleotides read TGCAGTGCTGGCCTTTCCTCGACAGGGGTAACTGAAGCTTTCTTT. It encodes CSAGLSSTGVTEAFF.

The table lists this clonotype with many counts. This sequence joins TRBV6-6 and TRBJ2-7; no clear D gene. Trimming took 0 bases from V and 4 from J, leaving 7 bases between them. CDR3 length equals 13 residues. CDR1 MNHNY and CDR2 SVGAGI come from the germline V gene (reference sequence). The CDR3, as DNA: TGTGCCAGCAGTTACTCGGGCCTTTACGAGCAGTACTTC. Protein: CASSYSGLYEQYF.

As for this clonotype: The junction and the germline gene differ at one end; a read error may be behind it. The V and J genes are TRBV28 and TRBJ2-6; no reliable D call. Per germline, CDR1 MDHEN and CDR2 SYDVKM. This CDR3 comprises 15 residues. CDR3 sequence (DNA): TGTGCCAGCAGTCCGACCGGCTCTAGGGCCAACGTCCTGACTTTC. Encoded protein: CASSPTGSRANVLTF.

J is TRBJ2-3 and V is TRBV30; maybe TRBD1 (6 bases). CDR3 length: 13 amino acids. Germline V gene sequence: CDR1 GTSNPN, CDR2 SVGIG (reference sequence). CDR3 region: CASQGINTDTQYF. As DNA, the CDR3 is TGTGCTTCCCAGGGGATAAACACAGATACGCAGTATTTT.

The chain combines TRBV20-1 with TRBJ2-7; the D gene could be TRBD1 or TRBD2 (5 bases each). The germline V gene has CDR1 DFQATT and CDR2 SNEGSKA (reference sequence). The V end lost 2 bases, the J end lost 4 bases, and 12 bases lay between the germline ends. The CDR3 extends over 13 amino acids. CDR3 protein: CSARWTGPYEQYF. The DNA for the CDR3 is TGCAGTGCTAGATGGACGGGGCCTTACGAGCAGTACTTC.

For this clonotype: One junction end disagrees with the germline gene, perhaps due to a read error. The chain carries TRBV29-1 and TRBJ2-1; 8 nucleotides match TRBD1. CDR3 length: 14 residues. CDR1 and CDR2 (germline): SQVTM, ANQGSEA. CDR3 region: CSVGDRRSYSEQFF. The CDR3 coding sequence is TGCAGCGTTGGGGACAGGCGATCCTACAGTGAGCAGTTCTTC.

This clonotype was recorded at least ten times. The chain is built from TRBV6-5 and TRBJ1-2, with TRBD1 identical over 12 bases. Germline CDR1 is MNHEY and CDR2 is SVGAGI. J was trimmed by 3 bases and V by 2 bases; bases with no gene match: 10. The CDR3 is 18 amino acids. The CDR3 spells CASSYRGGQGAKYYGYTF. In DNA form, the CDR3 reads TGTGCCAGCAGTTACCGGGGGGGACAGGGGGCGAAGTACTATGGCTACACCTTC.

In regard to this clonotype: A read error may explain this, as a much larger clone is one base away. The chain combines TRBV18 with TRBJ2-7, with a weak D call TRBD2 (5 bases). The CDR3 runs to 13 residues. Germline V lookup: CDR1 KGHSH, CDR2 LQKENI. V gave up 2 bases and J gave up 7 bases, with 12 bases separating them. The CDR3 DNA is TGTGCCAGCTCACCATTGCTAGCCGGAGAGCAGTACTTC. Protein sequence: CASSPLLAGEQYF.

DNA for the CDR3: TGTGCCAGCAGGACTAGCGGGGGGGCATCGTACAATGAGCAGTTCTTC. As protein: CASRTSGGASYNEQFF. The chain joins TRBV2 to TRBJ2-1, with TRBD2 identical over 14 bases. Germline CDR1 SNHLY, CDR2 FYNNEI. With 6 bases clipped from V and 4 bases from J, the junction kept 5 bases outside the gene matches. The CDR3 totals 16 residues.

This clonotype has more than one count but fewer than ten. CDR3 sequence (DNA): TGTGCCAGCAGTGAATTACGGCGGGGTTTCACAGATACGCAGTATTTT. Translating gives CASSELRRGFTDTQYF. This rearrangement joins TRBV25-1 to TRBJ2-3; D is possibly TRBD2 (6 bases). The V end lost 1 base, the J end lost 2 bases, and 13 bases lay between the germline ends. Germline-derived CDR1 and CDR2 are MGHDK and SYGVNS. The CDR3 is 16 residues long.

As to this clonotype: This may stem from a read error, because a much larger clone lies one nucleotide away. V is TRBV10-2 and J is TRBJ2-3, with D possibly matching TRBD1 (5 bases). The CDR3 covers 13 residues. Germline V lookup: CDR1 WSHSY, CDR2 SAAADI. DNA of the CDR3: TGCGCCAGCAGAGACGGAAGCACAGGTACGCAGTATTTT. Translating it yields CASRDGSTGTQYF.

The chain employs TRBV6-5 and TRBJ2-1; 7 nucleotides match TRBD1. This CDR3 has 11 amino acids. In germline, CDR1 is MNHEY, CDR2 SVGAGI. V was pared by 11 bases and J by 15 bases, with 13 bases of the junction left unmatched. The CDR3 sequence: CAATGAKGPFF. CDR3 nucleotides: TGTGCCGCCACAGGGGCCAAGGGACCGTTCTTC.

Remarks on this clonotype: A much larger clonotype is one base distant, so this may be a read error. The V gene is TRBV11-2, the J gene TRBJ2-1; the match to TRBD2 covers 11 bases. Germline V gene data show CDR1 as SGHAT and CDR2 as FQNNGV. V trimming: 8 bases; J trimming: 6 bases; junction bases outside the gene matches: 9. The CDR3 contains 15 residues. This CDR3 is CASAPGTSGRNEQFF. CDR3 DNA: TGTGCCAGCGCCCCCGGGACTAGCGGCCGCAATGAGCAGTTCTTC.

V and J are TRBV6-2 or TRBV6-3 and TRBJ2-5; 10 bases map to TRBD2. The CDR3 sequence is 16 residues long. Germline CDR1 reads MNHEY; CDR2 reads SVGEGT. V dropped 5 bases and J dropped 11; count of bases not matched to a gene: 17. CDR3 in amino acids: CASSPIAGGTLGEQYF. CDR3 nucleotide sequence: TGTGCCAGCAGTCCAATAGCGGGAGGTACGCTCGGTGAGCAGTACTTC.

The chain has TRBV25-1 and TRBJ2-3; D is ambiguous. The length of the CDR3 is 13 residues. The V gene's germline CDR1 is MGHDK and CDR2 SYGVNS. Trimming took 2 bases from V and 5 from J, leaving 8 bases between them. CDR3 sequence reads: CASSEIRGDTQYF. CDR3 nucleotide sequence: TGTGCCAGCAGTGAAATTAGAGGAGATACGCAGTATTTT.

The rearrangement joins TRBV29-1 to TRBJ2-7, with a weak D call TRBD1 (5 bases). This CDR3 has 11 residues. Germline CDR1 and CDR2: SQVTM and ANQGSEA. Trimming removed 0 bases at V and 10 bases at J, with 10 bases between. The CDR3 loop is CSVEDLGLQYF. The DNA for the CDR3 is TGCAGCGTTGAAGATCTGGGGCTACAGTACTTC.

This clonotype was counted at least ten times. This chain connects TRBV7-2 to TRBJ2-1; 8 bases agree with TRBD1. This CDR3 comprises 15 residues. V lost 1 base, J lost 4 bases, and 3 bases stayed unmatched. Germline-derived CDR1 and CDR2 are SGHTA and FQGNSA. The CDR3 spells CASSLEGQVYNEQFF. CDR3 bases: TGTGCCAGCAGCTTAGAGGGACAGGTATACAATGAGCAGTTCTTC.

The chain couples TRBV12-3 or TRBV12-4 to TRBJ2-1; tentatively, D is TRBD2 (5 bases). The end of the DNA is better explained by TRBJ2-7, so the J call may be wrong. The CDR3 covers 16 residues. The chain's CDR3 is CASSPLAGSSYNEQYF. For the CDR3, the DNA is TGTGCCAGCAGTCCCCTGGCGGGTAGCTCCTACAATGAGCAGTACTTC.

Many counts were recorded for this clonotype. The V gene is TRBV20-1, the J gene TRBJ2-1; D is possibly TRBD2 (7 bases). The CDR3 extends over 12 amino acids. Trimming took 8 bases from V and 13 from J, leaving 21 bases between them. The V gene's germline CDR1 is DFQATT and CDR2 SNEGSKA (reference sequence). The CDR3 DNA is TGCAGTCCACAGAGGGGGGGCGATTTACAGTTCTTC. This encodes CSPQRGGDLQFF.

The gene calls are TRBV27 and TRBJ1-2; the D is unclear. Germline lookup yields CDR1 MNHEY and CDR2 SMNVEV (reference sequence). V was cut by 4 bases and J by 2 bases, with 8 bases left in between. The CDR3 is 13 residues long. CDR3 sequence (DNA): TGTGCCAGCAGTTCTTTAGAGAACTATGGCTACACCTTC. It yields the protein CASSSLENYGYTF.

This clonotype was counted a few times. The chain has TRBV3-1 and TRBJ2-1; no definite D call. The CDR3 has 15 amino acids. V lost 0 bases and J lost 11, with 17 bases in between. Germline V gives CDR1 LGHDT, CDR2 YNNKEL (reference sequence). The CDR3 loop is CASSQDVTSLRQQFF. The CDR3 coding sequence is TGTGCCAGCAGCCAAGATGTAACCAGTTTACGCCAGCAGTTCTTC.

About this clonotype itself: A much larger clone differs from this one at a single base, so this may be a read error. V and J are TRBV24-1 and TRBJ2-5, with no clear D. CDR1 KGHDR and CDR2 SFDVKD come from the germline V gene. The CDR3 is 13 residues long. The V and J ends lost 4 bases and 2 bases respectively, with 7 bases between them. The CDR3: CATSETPQETQYF. The DNA of the CDR3 is TGTGCCACCAGTGAGACCCCGCAAGAGACCCAGTACTTC.